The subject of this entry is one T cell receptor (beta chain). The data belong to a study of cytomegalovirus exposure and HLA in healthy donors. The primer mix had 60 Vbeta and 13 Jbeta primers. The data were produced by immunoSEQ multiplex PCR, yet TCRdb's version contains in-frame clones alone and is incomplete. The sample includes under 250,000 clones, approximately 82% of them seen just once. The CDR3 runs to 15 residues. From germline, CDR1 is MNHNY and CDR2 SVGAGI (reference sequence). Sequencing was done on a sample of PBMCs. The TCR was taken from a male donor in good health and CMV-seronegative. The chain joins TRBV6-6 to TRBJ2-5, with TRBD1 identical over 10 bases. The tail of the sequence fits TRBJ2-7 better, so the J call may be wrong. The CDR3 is CASIRQGAPLYEQYF. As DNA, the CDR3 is TGTGCCAGCATCCGACAGGGGGCTCCTCTCTACGAGCAGTACTTC.